The entry that follows covers one TCR beta chain sequence. The antigen remains undetermined. The CDR3 is 15 amino acids. Germline CDR1 reads SGDLS; CDR2 reads YYNGEE. V was cut by 4 bases and J by 0 bases, with 11 bases left in between. The source of the sample is a study of T-cell memory formation after mild COVID-19. The wider study: Across donors, TCR clusters were largely donor specific. Study results and limitations: CD4+ contracting clones were mainly CM and EM; CD8+ ones, EMRA.

5'RACE, which relied on constant-segment primers, yielded TCR alpha and TCR beta cDNA libraries carrying sample barcodes and UMIs. TCRdb re-derived calls from the 5' RACE reads in MiXCR, one entry per CDR3 protein. The sample has roughly 160,000 distinct CDR3 sequences, 11% seen once. The sequence was obtained from a man younger than 35 who had mild COVID-19 (a few samples of this study predate the infection). Cell type and time point are not known. The specimen was PBMCs or a T cell subset sorted from them (not recorded which). The J gene is TRBJ1-5, the V gene TRBV9, with D possibly being TRBD1 (5 bases). CDR3 region: CASSPDGHSNQPQHF. CDR3 coding DNA: TGTGCCAGCAGCCCTGACGGACATAGCAATCAGCCCCAGCATTTT.